These 26 T cell receptor beta chains share one sample of origin, sequenced in a study of blood T cell repertoires in COVID-19. Repertoires were generated with immunoSEQ multiplex PCR, while TCRdb's copy carries only in-frame clones and drops some. Of a few hundred thousand clones listed, 86% were seen once; the top ten hold around 2.2%. Sequencing was done on a sample of peripheral blood. Receptor source: a young man who had recovered from COVID-19.

The J gene is TRBJ1-2, the V gene TRBV6-5, with 10 bases fitting TRBD1. The CDR3 has 13 residues. J was trimmed by 6 bases and V by 6 bases; bases with no gene match: 4. CDR1 and CDR2 from the germline V gene are MNHEY and SVGAGI. Here the CDR3 DNA reads TGTGCCAGCAGGCGACAGGGGGCTAATGGCTACACCTTC. Translation: CASRRQGANGYTF.

The chain links TRBV5-4 to TRBJ2-3; 7 bases agree with TRBD2. Per the germline V gene, CDR1 is SGHNT and CDR2 is YYREEE (reference sequence). The J segment lost 13 bases and the V segment lost 2 bases, leaving 7 bases of the junction unmatched. The CDR3 is 12 amino acids. The CDR3 DNA reads TGTGCCAGCAGCTTCGGGGGGACCGTCGAGTATTTT. Residues: CASSFGGTVEYF.

The chain combines TRBV6-1 with TRBJ1-1; weak D call: TRBD1 (5 bases). CDR1 MNHNS and CDR2 SASEGT come from the germline V gene. V lost 0 bases and J 9 bases, leaving 17 bases between the germline ends. The CDR3 runs 15 residues. CDR3 DNA sequence: TGTGCCAGCAGTGAAGCACGGGGGACGTTTGCCAAAGCTTTCTTT. It is translated as CASSEARGTFAKAFF.

This rearrangement joins TRBV5-1 to TRBJ1-2; D unresolved. CDR3 length: 18 residues. Trimming left V 0 bases short and J 8 bases short, with 26 bases between. CDR1 SGHRS and CDR2 YFSETQ come from the germline V gene. The CDR3 here is CASSLEVAVGGPMDGYTF. CDR3 DNA: TGCGCCAGCAGCTTGGAGGTGGCAGTCGGCGGGCCGATGGACGGCTACACCTTC.

CDR3 protein: CSVQYTSANIQYF. DNA of the CDR3: TGCAGCGTTCAATACACGTCCGCAAACATTCAGTACTTC. The chain uses TRBV29-1 and TRBJ2-4; D gene uncertain. The germline V gene encodes CDR1 SQVTM and CDR2 ANQGSEA. V was clipped by 5 bases and J by 6 bases, with 14 bases between them. The CDR3 extends over 13 amino acids. Full variable domain (missing parts from reference TRBV29-1 and TRBJ2-4): SAVISQKPSRDICQRGTSLTIQCQVDSQVTMMFWYRQQPGQSLTLIATANQGSEATYESGFVIDKFPISRPNLTFSTLTVSNMSPEDSSIYLCSVQYTSANIQYFGAGTRLSVL.

The chain links TRBV18 to TRBJ2-1, with TRBD1 matching over 7 bases. This CDR3 has 14 amino acids. V was pared by 3 bases and J by 5 bases, with 4 bases of the junction left unmatched. The V gene's germline CDR1 is KGHSH and CDR2 LQKENI. CDR3 coding DNA: TGTGCCAGCTCACCGACACAGGGGAACAATGAGCAGTTCTTC. This gives the protein CASSPTQGNNEQFF. Looking up the rest from reference TRBV18 and TRBJ2-1 gives the full variable domain: NAGVMQNPRHLVRRRGQEARLRCSPMKGHSHVYWYRQLPEEGLKFMVYLQKENIIDESGMPKERFSAEFPKEGPSILRIQQVVRGDSAAYFCASSPTQGNNEQFFGPGTRLTVL.

V and J are TRBV24-1 and TRBJ2-7; 10 bases match TRBD1. The V and J ends lost 3 bases and 5 bases, in that order; junction bases with no gene match: 6. There are 15 residues in the CDR3. Germline V gene sequence: CDR1 KGHDR, CDR2 SFDVKD. The CDR3 DNA is TGTGCCACCAGTGATCCAGGAGGGACAGGGGACGAGCAGTACTTC. Its protein is CATSDPGGTGDEQYF.

This clone was found once. The chain links TRBV6-5 to TRBJ1-2; 8 bases align to TRBD1. This CDR3 spans 14 amino acids. V trimming: 5 bases; J trimming: 7 bases; junction bases outside the gene matches: 9. Germline V gene sequence: CDR1 MNHEY, CDR2 SVGAGI. In DNA form, the CDR3 reads TGTGCCAGCAGTACCCAGGGGGCCGCGGGTGGCTACACCTTC. Translating gives CASSTQGAAGGYTF.

The chain recombines TRBV12-3 or TRBV12-4 with TRBJ1-1, with TRBD1 matching over 8 bases. This CDR3 is 13 amino acids long. Unmatched junction bases numbered 4, after V lost 6 bases and J lost 4 bases. This CDR3 is CASRADRATEAFF. The CDR3 coding sequence is TGTGCCAGCAGAGCGGACAGGGCCACTGAAGCTTTCTTT.

The chain combines TRBV30 with TRBJ2-5, with a weak D call TRBD1 (6 bases). Germline assignment: CDR1 GTSNPN and CDR2 SVGIG (reference sequence). V was pared by 2 bases and J by 5 bases, with 15 bases between. There are 14 residues in the CDR3. The CDR3 spells CAWSYGRGAETQYF. The DNA for the CDR3 is TGTGCCTGGAGTTATGGCAGGGGCGCGGAGACCCAGTACTTC.

The chain carries TRBV6-5 and TRBJ1-1; 8 bases are shared with TRBD1. The CDR3 is 13 amino acids. CDR1 and CDR2 from the germline V gene are MNHEY and SVGAGI. V was pared by 3 bases and J by 7 bases, with 4 bases of the junction left unmatched. The chain's CDR3 is CASSYPTGVEAFF. CDR3 nucleotides: TGTGCCAGCAGTTATCCGACAGGGGTTGAAGCTTTCTTT.

This chain uses TRBV3-1 (or the pseudogene TRBV3-2) with TRBJ2-1; weak D call: TRBD1 (6 bases). The CDR3 is made up of 15 amino acids. Deletions cut 1 base from V and 2 bases from J, with 9 bases between. Germline CDR1 reads LGHDT; CDR2 reads YNNKEL (reference sequence). CDR3 in amino acids: CASSQVTGTYNEQFF. In nucleotides, the CDR3 is TGTGCCAGCAGCCAAGTAACAGGGACCTACAATGAGCAGTTCTTC.

In this sample, this clone turned up once. The rearrangement joins TRBV29-1 to TRBJ2-7, with 9 bases identical to TRBD1. Germline V lookup: CDR1 SQVTM, CDR2 ANQGSEA. This CDR3 has 14 residues. V shed 2 bases and J 2 bases; nucleotides not matched to a gene: 4. DNA of the CDR3: TGCAGCGTTGAAATTGGGACAGGGCCCTACGAGCAGTACTTC. Its translation is CSVEIGTGPYEQYF.

The chain is built from TRBV11-2 and TRBJ1-4; 9 positions match TRBD1. Unmatched junction bases numbered 4, after V lost 2 bases and J lost 6 bases. Germline V gene data show CDR1 as SGHAT and CDR2 as FQNNGV. The CDR3 spans 15 residues. The CDR3 bases are TGTGCCAGCAGCTTAACCGGGACAGGGTATGAAAAACTGTTTTTT. Residues: CASSLTGTGYEKLFF.

The V call is TRBV29-1, the J call TRBJ1-1; TRBD1 is a possible D gene (6 bases). V was pared by 6 bases and J by 5 bases, with 16 bases between. Germline CDR1 reads SQVTM; CDR2 reads ANQGSEA. The CDR3 contains 13 residues. The CDR3 region is CSVLQGGGTEAFF. The CDR3 DNA is TGCAGCGTCCTCCAGGGAGGGGGGACTGAAGCTTTCTTT.

This clone was picked up one time. The V call is TRBV14, the J call TRBJ1-2; D unclear. Per germline, CDR1 SGHDN and CDR2 FVKESK. The V end lost 4 bases, the J end lost 6 bases, and 15 bases lay between the germline ends. CDR3 size: 14 residues. CDR3 in DNA: TGTGCCAGCAGCCCCCCCCTGGAGGGAAATGGCTACACCTTC. It specifies CASSPPLEGNGYTF.

This sequence joins TRBV18 and TRBJ1-3; possibly TRBD1 for D (5 bases). This CDR3 region has 14 residues. The V gene's germline CDR1 is KGHSH and CDR2 LQKENI. Trimming removed 3 bases from V and 3 bases from J, with 9 bases in between. In DNA, the CDR3 is TGTGCCAGCTCACCGGGACTTAATGGAAACACCATATATTTT. Translation gives CASSPGLNGNTIYF.

The rearrangement uses TRBV5-1 and TRBJ1-1; D uncertain. The length of the CDR3 is 15 residues. Germline CDR1 SGHRS, CDR2 YFSETQ. V shed 0 bases and J shed 5 bases, with 14 bases lying between them. The CDR3 protein is CASSLGVHSGTEAFF. The CDR3 bases are TGCGCCAGCAGCTTGGGAGTTCATTCGGGGACTGAAGCTTTCTTT.

In DNA, the CDR3 is TGTGCCAGCAGCTTGTGGACAGGACAGGGGGGCTATTGGGACACTGAAGCTTTCTTT. Amino acid sequence: CASSLWTGQGGYWDTEAFF. J is TRBJ1-1 and V is TRBV5-8, with 10 nucleotides matching TRBD1. The ends lost 1 base at V and 3 bases at J; junction bases unmatched: 15. Germline V gene lookup returns CDR1 SGHTS and CDR2 YDEGEE. This CDR3 spans 19 amino acids.

The rearrangement links TRBV5-1 to TRBJ2-5; 8 nucleotides agree with TRBD1. The germline V gene has CDR1 SGHRS and CDR2 YFSETQ. CDR3 size: 17 residues. V lost 3 bases and J lost 0; bases outside the gene matches: 10. The CDR3 loop reads CASSYTGQGSDQETQYF. The CDR3 DNA follows: TGCGCCAGCAGCTACACCGGACAGGGAAGTGACCAAGAGACCCAGTACTTC.

J is TRBJ1-1 and V is TRBV5-5; the D gene is possibly TRBD1 (6 bases). This CDR3 region has 15 residues. Germline V gene sequence: CDR1 SGHKS, CDR2 YYEKEE (reference sequence). The germline V and J ends were trimmed by 0 bases and 3 bases, with 12 bases remaining between them. The CDR3 nucleotides are TGTGCCAGCAGCTTGGTGGGGGCGCGGGACACTGAAGCTTTCTTT. Encoded protein: CASSLVGARDTEAFF.

V and J are TRBV6-5 and TRBJ2-5; 9 bases map to TRBD2. J was trimmed by 1 base and V by 11 bases; bases with no gene match: 8. CDR1 MNHEY and CDR2 SVGAGI come from the germline V gene. This CDR3 comprises 14 residues. The CDR3: CALAAGGFQETQYF. CDR3 DNA: TGTGCCCTGGCAGCGGGGGGATTCCAAGAGACCCAGTACTTC.

The chain carries TRBV11-1 and TRBJ2-5; D perhaps matches TRBD2 (6 bases). Trimming took off 6 bases at V and 5 bases at J, with 16 bases between the two ends. CDR1 is SGHAT, CDR2 FQDESV, per germline (reference sequence). The CDR3 has 14 amino acids. CDR3 protein: CASRPPLATETQYF. The DNA for the CDR3 is TGTGCCAGCAGACCCCCCCTAGCGACGGAGACCCAGTACTTC.

V and J are TRBV5-1 and TRBJ1-2; D remains ambiguous. The CDR3 covers 16 residues. Germline-derived CDR1 and CDR2 are SGHRS and YFSETQ. Trimming pared 1 base from V and 2 bases from J, leaving 15 bases between. CDR3 residues: CASSLKEGRVNYGYTF. Written as DNA, the CDR3 is TGCGCCAGCAGCTTGAAGGAGGGAAGGGTAAACTATGGCTACACCTTC.

The rearrangement uses TRBV20-1 and TRBJ2-7; 10 nucleotides align to TRBD1. Germline V gene lookup returns CDR1 DFQATT and CDR2 SNEGSKA (reference sequence). The CDR3 is 11 amino acids. The CDR3 nucleotides are TGCTCGGGGACAGGGGTGGGTGAGCAGTACTTC. Protein product: CSGTGVGEQYF.

The chain employs TRBV5-6 and TRBJ1-5, with D unresolved. V gave up 2 bases and J gave up 6 bases, with 9 bases separating them. This CDR3 spans 13 amino acids. CDR1 and CDR2 (germline): SGHDT, YYEEEE. The CDR3 loop reads CASSFSRGQPQHF. The DNA of the CDR3 is TGTGCCAGCAGCTTTTCCCGGGGTCAGCCCCAGCATTTT.